This T cell receptor (beta chain) came from a study of blood T cell repertoires in COVID-19. Study-wide background: There were acute and convalescent COVID-19 samples, and they came from the United States, Italy and Spain. T cells, B-cell-depleted T cells, or PBMCs supplied cDNA or gDNA.

The data were produced by immunoSEQ multiplex PCR, yet TCRdb's version contains in-frame clones alone and is incomplete. The sample lists 450,000 to 600,000 clones; about nine tenths were seen once. Everyone who took part was roughly 18 to 89 years old, and they came from 24 US areas. Cohorts were based on clinical histories the participants reported. The TCR was taken from a woman in her late teens or twenties who had recovered from COVID-19. Sequencing was performed on PBMCs or T cells enriched from blood (not recorded which).

CDR3 region: CASTAYPGLTDTQYF. The DNA of the CDR3 is TGCGCCAGCACCGCCTATCCGGGACTCACAGATACGCAGTATTTT. The chain carries TRBV5-1 and TRBJ2-3, with a possible D match to TRBD2 (6 bases). V lost 6 bases to trimming and J lost 2 bases, with 16 bases between them. Germline assignment: CDR1 SGHRS and CDR2 YFSETQ. The CDR3 consists of 15 residues.